This entry features one T cell receptor beta chain sequence. Its antigen is unknown. The sample belongs to a study of T cell responses to AZD1222 COVID-19 vaccine. Looking at the study overall: Both about-4-week and about-12-week second-dose recipients were combined. Broader study findings: Mapped onto spike, vaccine-associated CD4 TCRs spanned it and were dominant at 160-218 and 743-854. Donors skewed white British and female; clonal diversity was possibly underestimated.

The table came from immunoSEQ multiplex PCR; TCRdb's copy has only in-frame clones and leaves some out. Among roughly 120,000 clones listed, roughly 87% were seen once. This specimen was peripheral blood, taken on day 0 of AZD1222 vaccination. This receptor was taken from an adult in good health.

The chain's CDR3 is CASSLTQYNEQFF. For the CDR3, the DNA is TGTGCCAGCAGCTTAACGCAATACAATGAGCAGTTCTTC. V usage is TRBV11-3 and J usage is TRBJ2-1; D uncertain. The CDR3 has 13 amino acids. CDR1 is SGHNT, CDR2 YENEEA, per germline. The ends were cut back, 2 bases at V and 4 bases at J, with 6 bases in the middle.